A single sample is the source of the 31 T cell receptor beta chains below, sequenced in a study of molecular identifiers for immune sequencing clone quantification. TCRdb reprocessed the PCR reads with MiXCR, giving one entry per CDR3 protein. The table records roughly 55,000 distinct CDR3 sequences, roughly 38% of them present only once. Sequences were obtained from naive CD8+ T cells from blood, with Jurkat cell RNA spiked in. Subset specified: FACS-sorted CD8+CD4-CCR7+CD45RA+ naive T cells. The receptors derive from a human donor in good health. Some libraries in this study had Jurkat cell RNA spiked in.

This clonotype has a handful of counts. This chain connects TRBV12-3 or TRBV12-4 to TRBJ2-1, with 8 bases that match TRBD2. With V trimmed by 4 bases and J by 1 base, 12 bases remained unmatched. This CDR3 comprises 18 residues. The CDR3 sequence is CASSSTVSGRWSYNEQFF. The DNA for the CDR3 is TGTGCCAGCAGTTCCACCGTGAGCGGGAGATGGTCCTACAATGAGCAGTTCTTC.

The chain employs TRBV2 and TRBJ2-7; unclear D gene. Near its end, the DNA agrees better with TRBJ2-1, so the J call may be wrong. The CDR3 loop spans 15 amino acids. CDR1 and CDR2 (germline): SNHLY, FYNNEI. The CDR3 DNA reads as TGTGCCAGCAGCCCGATGGGGAAGGATCCCTACGAGCAGTTCTTC. Translated: CASSPMGKDPYEQFF.

The chain combines TRBV7-6 with TRBJ1-1; D remains ambiguous. Per the germline V gene, CDR1 is SGHVS and CDR2 is FNYEAQ. The CDR3 length is 15 residues. V was clipped by 5 bases and J by 6 bases, with 19 bases between them. This CDR3 is CASSPDGRFCAEAFF. CDR3 nucleotides: TGTGCCAGCAGCCCGGATGGAAGGTTTTGTGCTGAAGCTTTCTTT.

In the case of this clonotype: The conserved phenylalanine or tryptophan is not found at the CDR3 terminus, so this likely reflects a read error. The chain links TRBV20-1 to TRBJ1-5; the D gene is possibly TRBD1 (6 bases). Germline values: CDR1 DFQATT, CDR2 SNEGSKA (reference sequence). The CDR3 has 15 residues. CDR3 nucleotide sequence: TGCAGGGCTAGAGTTAACTGGGGGCCGGATCAGCCCCAGCATATT. This sequence encodes CRARVNWGPDQPQHI.

This clonotype was seen more than once but under ten times. This rearrangement joins TRBV28 to TRBJ2-7, with D possibly being TRBD1 (7 bases). V was shortened by 3 bases and J by 3 bases, with 9 bases between the two germline ends. The CDR3 is 13 amino acids. Germline values: CDR1 MDHEN, CDR2 SYDVKM. The CDR3 protein is CASSLRDSYEQYF. In nucleotides, the CDR3 is TGTGCCAGCAGTTTGCGGGACAGCTACGAGCAGTACTTC.

This clonotype was picked up many times. The chain joins TRBV13 to TRBJ2-6; D possibly corresponds to TRBD1 (6 bases). Germline lookup yields CDR1 PRHDT and CDR2 FYEKMQ (reference sequence). The CDR3 sequence is 15 residues long. V lost 3 bases and J lost 2, with 8 bases in between. The CDR3 DNA is TGTGCCAGCAGCTTGCAGGGGACTGGGGCCAACGTCCTGACTTTC. Protein product: CASSLQGTGANVLTF.

This clonotype is medium-sized in the sample. The chain is built from TRBV29-1 and TRBJ2-7; D is unresolved. V was trimmed by 5 bases and J by 0 bases, leaving 11 bases between them. This CDR3 has 13 amino acids. The germline V gene has CDR1 SQVTM and CDR2 ANQGSEA. In nucleotides, the CDR3 is TGCAGCGTTCCCGGGCCGGACTCCTACGAGCAGTACTTC. This codes for CSVPGPDSYEQYF.

The chain carries TRBV19 and TRBJ2-7, with 11 bases aligning to TRBD2. V dropped 5 bases and J dropped 5; count of bases not matched to a gene: 14. From germline, CDR1 is LNHDA and CDR2 SQIVND (reference sequence). CDR3 length equals 17 residues. The CDR3 spells CASSPLAGGTSVDEQYF. The CDR3 DNA sequence: TGTGCCAGTAGTCCCTTAGCGGGAGGGACCAGTGTAGACGAGCAGTACTTC.

As for this clonotype: Relative to the germline gene, one junction end is altered; a read error may explain this. The V and J genes are TRBV4-1 and TRBJ2-7; TRBD1 agrees at 7 bases. CDR1 MGHRA and CDR2 YSYEKL come from the germline V gene. The CDR3 has 15 amino acids. CDR3 region: CASTQAMDRRYEQYF. In DNA form, the CDR3 reads TGCGCCAGCACCCAAGCCATGGACAGGCGCTACGAGCAGTACTTC.

In regard to this clonotype: The CDR3 does not end in the conserved phenylalanine or tryptophan, so this is likely a read error. No DNA is shown, since the ends of the CDR3 on it are uncertain; the CDR3 is the one TCRdb lists. V is TRBV28 and J is TRBJ1-5; no check of the table's D call, TRBD1, against the DNA was made. Germline CDR1 MDHEN, CDR2 SYDVKM. A total of 10 residues make up the CDR3, ends included. The CDR3 is CASGDQPQQI.

This clonotype came up a few times. The rearrangement joins TRBV24-1 to TRBJ2-3; D gene ambiguous. Germline CDR1 is KGHDR and CDR2 is SFDVKD. V shed 4 bases and J shed 0 bases, with 13 bases lying between them. The CDR3 is made up of 16 amino acids. Written as DNA, the CDR3 is TGTGCCACCAGTGACCCTTGGGGTCCTAGCACAGATACGCAGTATTTT. This gives the protein CATSDPWGPSTDTQYF.

In regard to this clonotype: A much larger clone lies a single base off, so this may be a read error. This CDR3 reads CAGSLLGSGANVLTF. The CDR3 DNA is TGTGCCGGCAGTTTACTAGGATCTGGGGCCAACGTCCTGACTTTC. The rearrangement uses TRBV28 and TRBJ2-6; D may be TRBD2 (5 bases). The CDR3 length is 15 residues. The germline gives CDR1 MDHEN, CDR2 SYDVKM.

Here the CDR3 reads CASSSPGQDLYSNQPQHF. The CDR3 nucleotides are TGTGCCAGCAGTTCACCGGGACAGGATCTCTATAGCAATCAGCCCCAGCATTTT. The V call is TRBV28, the J call TRBJ1-5; 8 bases align to TRBD1. The CDR3 is 18 residues long. CDR1 and CDR2 from the germline V gene are MDHEN and SYDVKM. With V trimmed by 4 bases and J by 0 bases, 11 bases remained unmatched.

Details on this clonotype: A much bigger clone sits one base away, suggesting this may be a read error. The chain employs TRBV7-2 and TRBJ2-5; TRBD2 matches at 8 bases. Losses at the gene ends were 5 bases for V and 1 base for J; bases not matched to a gene: 12. The CDR3 covers 17 residues. CDR1 is SGHTA and CDR2 is FQGNSA in the germline V gene. CDR3 in DNA: TGTGCCAGCAGCGTAGAACCGCCTAGCGGGCCCCAAGAGACCCAGTACTTC. Amino acids: CASSVEPPSGPQETQYF.

This clonotype was recorded many times. The chain joins TRBV5-1 to TRBJ2-7, with D perhaps being TRBD1 or TRBD2 (5 bases each). There are 13 residues in the CDR3. Looked up from germline, CDR1 is SGHRS and CDR2 is YFSETQ. Trimming removed 4 bases from V and 6 bases from J, with 14 bases in between. CDR3 sequence (DNA): TGCGCCAGCAGCGGGGCTGCAGGGAGCGAGCAGTACTTC. It translates to CASSGAAGSEQYF.

This clonotype has just a few counts. This chain uses TRBV7-6 with TRBJ2-7, with a tentative D call TRBD2 (6 bases). V was shortened by 1 base and J by 7 bases, with 29 bases between the two germline ends. CDR3 length: 19 residues. Germline V gives CDR1 SGHVS, CDR2 FNYEAQ. CDR3 in DNA: TGTGCCAGCAGCTTAGTAGGGACTGTTGGTCGCTACCCCACGGGAGAGCAGTACTTC. It codes for CASSLVGTVGRYPTGEQYF.

The chain employs TRBV20-1 and TRBJ2-2; D ambiguous. In germline, CDR1 is DFQATT, CDR2 SNEGSKA (reference sequence). Trimming cost V 1 base and J 1 base, with 19 bases left between them. CDR3 length: 18 amino acids. In DNA, the CDR3 is TGCAGTGCTAGAGTGTTTGATTCGGCGGTCTTGAACACCGGGGAGCTGTTTTTT. Amino acid sequence: CSARVFDSAVLNTGELFF.

With regard to this clonotype: One base away lies a much larger clone, so this may be a sequencing read error. This sequence joins TRBV12-3 or TRBV12-4 and TRBJ2-1; TRBD2 matches 9 bases. There are 15 residues in the CDR3. The CDR3 region is CVSTTAGGPGYEQFF. In DNA form, the CDR3 reads TGTGTCAGCACTACAGCGGGAGGCCCGGGATATGAGCAGTTCTTC.

This clonotype occurred a few times. The rearrangement joins TRBV27 to TRBJ2-7, with D tentatively TRBD1 (6 bases). The CDR3 runs to 14 residues. V shed 5 bases and J shed 0 bases, with 11 bases lying between them. Germline loops: CDR1 MNHEY, CDR2 SMNVEV (reference sequence). The CDR3 DNA is TGTGCCAGCAGTACAGGGAGCCTCTCCTACGAGCAGTACTTC. It codes for CASSTGSLSYEQYF.

Of note for this clonotype: No conserved phenylalanine or tryptophan ends this CDR3, so it is likely a read error. The DNA is omitted, as the CDR3 cannot be located on it reliably, and the CDR3 follows TCRdb's listing. J is TRBJ2-7 and V is TRBV28; the table gives TRBD1 as D, unverified against the DNA. Germline CDR1 reads MDHEN; CDR2 reads SYDVKM. Both ends counted, the CDR3 spans 14 residues. CDR3 region: CASSDGGARHEQSY.

This clonotype was observed a handful of times. The chain recombines TRBV28 with TRBJ1-5, with D possibly matching TRBD1 (5 bases). Germline lookup yields CDR1 MDHEN and CDR2 SYDVKM. V lost 8 bases and J lost 4, with 15 bases in between. There are 14 residues in the CDR3. The CDR3: CASGEGIFNQPQHF. The CDR3 DNA sequence: TGTGCCAGCGGGGAGGGGATCTTTAATCAGCCCCAGCATTTT. Full variable domain (rest looked up from reference TRBV28 and TRBJ1-5): DVKVTQSSRYLVKRTGEKVFLECVQDMDHENMFWYRQDPGLGLRLIYFSYDVKMKEKGDIPEGYSVSREKKERFSLILESASTNQTSMYLCASGEGIFNQPQHFGDGTRLSIL.

This clonotype was counted between two and nine times. CDR3 DNA: TGTGCCAGTAGTATAGGTTTCAGGATCCGGGAGCTGTTTTTT. It specifies CASSIGFRIRELFF. The chain couples TRBV19 to TRBJ2-2; D remains ambiguous. CDR3 length: 14 amino acids. V lost 1 base, J lost 9 bases, and 12 bases lay in between. CDR1 and CDR2 from the germline V gene are LNHDA and SQIVND (reference sequence).

The CDR3, as DNA: TGTGCCAGCAGCTTTGGGCGGGGTAATGAAAAACTGTTTTTT. This codes for CASSFGRGNEKLFF. The chain is built from TRBV5-6 and TRBJ1-4; D is uncertain. Germline V gene data show CDR1 as SGHDT and CDR2 as YYEEEE. The CDR3 spans 14 residues. With 2 bases removed from V and 4 bases from J, the gap between germline ends came to 9 bases.

This clonotype was counted at least ten times. The chain is built from TRBV28 and TRBJ2-7, with D uncertain. Germline V lookup: CDR1 MDHEN, CDR2 SYDVKM. Trimming left V 2 bases short and J 3 bases short, with 11 bases between. The length of the CDR3 is 14 residues. CDR3 sequence (DNA): TGTGCCAGCAGTTTACTCGCTTTGGACTACGAGCAGTACTTC. It encodes CASSLLALDYEQYF.

This clonotype was observed a handful of times. The chain recombines TRBV14 with TRBJ2-5; D perhaps matches TRBD1 (6 bases). CDR1 is SGHDN and CDR2 is FVKESK in the germline V gene. CDR3 size: 14 residues. V was pared by 3 bases and J by 4 bases, with 12 bases between. The chain's CDR3 is CASSQTWGPETQYF. CDR3 bases: TGTGCCAGCAGCCAGACCTGGGGGCCAGAGACCCAGTACTTC.

A remark on this clonotype: This could be a read error, since a much larger clone is one nucleotide away. This CDR3 reads CASSVAYWPSTDTQYF. CDR3 nucleotide sequence: TGTGCCAGCAGCGTAGCTTACTGGCCTAGCACAGATACGCAGTATTTT. This sequence joins TRBV9 and TRBJ2-3; D remains ambiguous. The germline V gene has CDR1 SGDLS and CDR2 YYNGEE. This CDR3 has 16 amino acids. V lost 0 bases to trimming and J lost 0 bases, with 11 bases between them. Full variable domain (outside the CDR3, taken from reference TRBV9 and TRBJ2-3): DSGVTQTPKHLITATGQRVTLRCSPRSGDLSVYWYQQSLDQGLQFLIQYYNGEERAKGNILERFSAQQFPDLHSELNLSSLELGDSALYFCASSVAYWPSTDTQYFGPGTRLTVL.

Ten or more counts support this clonotype. The chain couples TRBV28 to TRBJ1-5; D gene uncertain. The V end lost 3 bases, the J end lost 0 bases, and 9 bases lay between the germline ends. The CDR3 runs 15 residues. Germline lookup yields CDR1 MDHEN and CDR2 SYDVKM. Written as DNA, the CDR3 is TGTGCCAGCAGTTTTGGGGTGGATAGCAATCAGCCCCAGCATTTT. It encodes CASSFGVDSNQPQHF. The whole variable domain, filled in from reference TRBV28 and TRBJ1-5, reads DVKVTQSSRYLVKRTGEKVFLECVQDMDHENMFWYRQDPGLGLRLIYFSYDVKMKEKGDIPEGYSVSREKKERFSLILESASTNQTSMYLCASSFGVDSNQPQHFGDGTRLSIL.

This clonotype was recorded a few times. The chain uses TRBV9 and TRBJ2-3; D unresolved. The CDR3 spans 15 residues. Germline CDR1 and CDR2: SGDLS and YYNGEE. V was trimmed by 0 bases and J by 1 base, leaving 9 bases between them. The CDR3 loop is CASSVGYIRTDTQYF. The CDR3 coding sequence is TGTGCCAGCAGCGTAGGGTATATCCGCACAGATACGCAGTATTTT. The full variable domain, completed using reference TRBV9 and TRBJ2-3, is DSGVTQTPKHLITATGQRVTLRCSPRSGDLSVYWYQQSLDQGLQFLIQYYNGEERAKGNILERFSAQQFPDLHSELNLSSLELGDSALYFCASSVGYIRTDTQYFGPGTRLTVL.

Worth noting for this clonotype: With a much larger clone just one base away, this may be a read error. This chain uses TRBV24-1 with TRBJ2-2; possible D gene TRBD2, 6 bases. In germline, CDR1 is KGHDR, CDR2 SFDVKD. Trimming shortened V by 5 bases and J by 5 bases, and 11 bases separated the two germline ends. The CDR3 covers 14 residues. The CDR3 coding sequence is TGTGCCACCAGTGGACGCCGGGGGACCGGGGAGCTGTTTTTT. Its translation is CATSGRRGTGELFF.

The CDR3 coding sequence is TGTGCCAGCAGCTCCGGCCCAAAAGGGACCATCGAAAATTCCTACGAGCAGTACTTC. It yields the protein CASSSGPKGTIENSYEQYF. The chain combines TRBV7-9 with TRBJ2-7, with D perhaps matching TRBD1 or TRBD2 (5 bases each). V was shortened by 4 bases and J by 1 base, with 26 bases between the two germline ends. The CDR3 is 19 amino acids. Germline CDR1 and CDR2: SEHNR and FQNEAQ (reference sequence).

This clonotype was counted many times. This chain joins TRBV7-8 and TRBJ1-1; 7 bases are shared with TRBD1. This CDR3 spans 12 amino acids. Germline assignment: CDR1 SGHVS and CDR2 FQNEAQ. V lost 5 bases, J lost 4 bases, and 1 base stayed unmatched. The CDR3 loop is CASSPGGTEAFF. The CDR3 DNA follows: TGTGCCAGCAGCCCAGGGGGCACTGAAGCTTTCTTT.